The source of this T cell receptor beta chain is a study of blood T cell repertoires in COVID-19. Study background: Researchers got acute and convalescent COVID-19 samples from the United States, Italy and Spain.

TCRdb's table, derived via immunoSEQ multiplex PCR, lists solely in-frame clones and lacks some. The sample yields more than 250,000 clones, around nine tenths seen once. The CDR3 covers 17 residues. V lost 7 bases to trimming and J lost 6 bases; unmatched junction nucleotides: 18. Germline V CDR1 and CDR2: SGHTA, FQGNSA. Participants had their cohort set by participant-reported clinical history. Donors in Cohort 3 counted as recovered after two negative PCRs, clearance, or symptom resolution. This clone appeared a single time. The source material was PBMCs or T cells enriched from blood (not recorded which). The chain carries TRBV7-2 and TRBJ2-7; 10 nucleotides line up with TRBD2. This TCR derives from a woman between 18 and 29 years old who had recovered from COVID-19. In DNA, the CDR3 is TGTGCCAGCACGACAGCGCCTAGCGGGAGTCTTATTAGCGAGCAGTACTTC. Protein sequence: CASTTAPSGSLISEQYF.